This TCR beta chain is from a study of CD8+ T cells in alopecia areata. Study in general: Percent affected scalp area, the SALT score, rated treated patients' severity. Regarding the study as a whole: Numerous expanded lesional clones remained in scalp and blood during tofacitinib.

Sequencing relied on a cDNA template that was reverse transcribed from extracted RNA. The repertoire was sequenced with immunoSEQ multiplex PCR; TCRdb's copy has only in-frame clones and lacks some. This table holds some 150,000 clones, roughly 86% found once. Notes on this clone: Its antigen is currently unknown.

The CDR3 extends over 14 amino acids. Germline-derived CDR1 and CDR2 are MNHEY and SMNVEV (reference sequence). V lost 7 bases, J lost 1 base, and 8 bases lay in between. Treatment meaning: oral pan-JAK inhibitor, 5-10 mg twice daily. Peripheral blood, together with lesional scalp punch biopsies, was collected from alopecia areata patients. Sorted out of PBMCs were CD4+ T cells and CD8+ T cells. Source: CD8+ T cells sorted from blood, taken at week 4, from a patient treated with tofacitinib. The chain employs TRBV27 and TRBJ2-6; no clear D. This receptor was obtained from a human donor with alopecia areata. CDR3 in DNA: TGTGCCAGCACCCACCAATCTGGGGCCAACGTCCTGACTTTC. As protein: CASTHQSGANVLTF. Looking up the rest from reference TRBV27 and TRBJ2-6 gives the full variable domain: EAQVTQNPRYLITVTGKKLTVTCSQNMNHEYMSWYRQDPGLGLRQIYYSMNVEVTDKGDVPEGYKVSRKEKRNFPLILESPSPNQTSLYFCASTHQSGANVLTFGAGSRLTVL.